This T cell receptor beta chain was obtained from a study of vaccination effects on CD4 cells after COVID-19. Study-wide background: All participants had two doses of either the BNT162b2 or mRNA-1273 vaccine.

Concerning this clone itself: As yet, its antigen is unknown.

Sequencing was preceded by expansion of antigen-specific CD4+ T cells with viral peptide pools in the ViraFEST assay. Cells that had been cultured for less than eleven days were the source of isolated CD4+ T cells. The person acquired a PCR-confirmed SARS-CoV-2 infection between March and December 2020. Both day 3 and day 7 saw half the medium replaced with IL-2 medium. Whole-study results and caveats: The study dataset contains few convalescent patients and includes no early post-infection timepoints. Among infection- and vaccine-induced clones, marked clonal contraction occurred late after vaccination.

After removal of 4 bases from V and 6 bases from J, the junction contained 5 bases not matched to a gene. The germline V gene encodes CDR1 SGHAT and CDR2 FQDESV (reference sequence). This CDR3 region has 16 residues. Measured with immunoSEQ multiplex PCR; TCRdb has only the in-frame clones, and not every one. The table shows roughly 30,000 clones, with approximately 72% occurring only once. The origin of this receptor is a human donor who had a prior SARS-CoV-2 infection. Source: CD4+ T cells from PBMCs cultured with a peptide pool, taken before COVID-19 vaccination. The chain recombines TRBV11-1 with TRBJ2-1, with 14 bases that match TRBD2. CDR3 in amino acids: CASSSGLAGGLNEQFF. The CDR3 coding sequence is TGTGCCAGCAGCTCAGGACTAGCGGGGGGCCTCAATGAGCAGTTCTTC.